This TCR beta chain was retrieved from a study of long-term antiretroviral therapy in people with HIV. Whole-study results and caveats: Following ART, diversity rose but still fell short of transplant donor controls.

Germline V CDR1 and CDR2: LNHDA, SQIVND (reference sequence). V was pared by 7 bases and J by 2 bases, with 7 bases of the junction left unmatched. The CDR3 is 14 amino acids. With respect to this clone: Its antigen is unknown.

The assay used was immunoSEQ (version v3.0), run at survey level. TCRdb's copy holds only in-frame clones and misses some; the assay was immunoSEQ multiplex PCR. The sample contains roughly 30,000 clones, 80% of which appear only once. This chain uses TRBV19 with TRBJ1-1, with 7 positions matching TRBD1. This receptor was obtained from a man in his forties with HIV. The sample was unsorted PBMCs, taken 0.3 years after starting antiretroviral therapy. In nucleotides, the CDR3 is TGTGCCAGTACCGTGACAGGGCCAAACACTGAAGCTTTCTTT. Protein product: CASTVTGPNTEAFF.